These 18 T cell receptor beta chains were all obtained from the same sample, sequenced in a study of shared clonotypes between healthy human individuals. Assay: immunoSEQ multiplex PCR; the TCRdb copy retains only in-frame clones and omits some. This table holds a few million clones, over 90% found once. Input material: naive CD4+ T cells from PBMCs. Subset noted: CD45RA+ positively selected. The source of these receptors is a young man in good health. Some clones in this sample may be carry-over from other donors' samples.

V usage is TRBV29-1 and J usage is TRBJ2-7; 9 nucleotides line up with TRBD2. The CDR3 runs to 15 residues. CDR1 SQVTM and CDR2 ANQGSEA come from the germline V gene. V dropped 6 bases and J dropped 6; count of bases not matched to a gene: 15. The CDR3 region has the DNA TGCAGCGTCCGCGGAGGGGCGGGAGGGCCACGCGAGCAGTACTTC. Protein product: CSVRGGAGGPREQYF.

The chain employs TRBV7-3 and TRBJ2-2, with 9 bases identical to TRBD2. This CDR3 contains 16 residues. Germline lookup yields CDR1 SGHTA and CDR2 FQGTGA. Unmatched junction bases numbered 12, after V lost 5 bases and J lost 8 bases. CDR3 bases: TGTGCCAGCAGCCTTTTTGGTAGCGGGAGTGCTGGGGAGCTGTTTTTT. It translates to CASSLFGSGSAGELFF.

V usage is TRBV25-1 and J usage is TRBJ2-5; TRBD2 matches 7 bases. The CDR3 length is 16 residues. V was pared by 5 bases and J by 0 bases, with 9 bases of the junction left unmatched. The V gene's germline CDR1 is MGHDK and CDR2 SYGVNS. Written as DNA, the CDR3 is TGTGCCAGCAGTCCTGGACTAGGAGAGTACCAAGAGACCCAGTACTTC. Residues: CASSPGLGEYQETQYF. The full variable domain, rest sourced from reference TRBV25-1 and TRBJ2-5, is EADIYQTPRYLVIGTGKKITLECSQTMGHDKMYWYQQDPGMELHLIHYSYGVNSTEKGDLSSESTVSRIRTEHFPLTLESARPSHTSQYLCASSPGLGEYQETQYFGPGTRLLVL.

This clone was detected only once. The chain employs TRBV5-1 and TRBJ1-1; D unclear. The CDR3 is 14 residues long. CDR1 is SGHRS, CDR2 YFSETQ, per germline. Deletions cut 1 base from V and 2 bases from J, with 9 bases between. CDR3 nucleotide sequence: TGCGCCAGCAGCTTGTCACCGATAAACACTGAAGCTTTCTTT. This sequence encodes CASSLSPINTEAFF.

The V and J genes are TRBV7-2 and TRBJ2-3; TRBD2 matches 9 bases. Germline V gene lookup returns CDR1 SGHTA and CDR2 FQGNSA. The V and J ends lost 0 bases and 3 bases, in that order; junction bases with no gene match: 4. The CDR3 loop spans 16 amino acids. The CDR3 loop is CASSLARAGGTDTQYF. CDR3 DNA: TGTGCCAGCAGCTTAGCGCGAGCGGGAGGTACAGATACGCAGTATTTT.

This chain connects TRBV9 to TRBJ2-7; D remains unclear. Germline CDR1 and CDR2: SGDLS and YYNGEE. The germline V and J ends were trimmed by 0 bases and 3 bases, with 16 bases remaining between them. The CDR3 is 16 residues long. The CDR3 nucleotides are TGTGCCAGCAGCGTAGCTCCGAGTACGTTGAACTACGAGCAGTACTTC. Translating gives CASSVAPSTLNYEQYF.

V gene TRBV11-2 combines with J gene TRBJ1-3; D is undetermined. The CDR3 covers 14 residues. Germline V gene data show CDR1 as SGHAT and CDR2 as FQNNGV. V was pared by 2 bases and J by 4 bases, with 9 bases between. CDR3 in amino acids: CASSLTTNGNTIYF. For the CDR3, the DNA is TGTGCCAGCAGCTTAACCACCAACGGAAACACCATATATTTT.

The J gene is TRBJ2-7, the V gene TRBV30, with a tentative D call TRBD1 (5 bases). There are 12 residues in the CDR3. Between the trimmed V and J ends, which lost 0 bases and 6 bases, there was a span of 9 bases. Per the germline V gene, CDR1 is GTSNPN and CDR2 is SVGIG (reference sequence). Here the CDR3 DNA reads TGTGCCTGGAGTGTGTCAGGGTTCGAGCAGTACTTC. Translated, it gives CAWSVSGFEQYF.

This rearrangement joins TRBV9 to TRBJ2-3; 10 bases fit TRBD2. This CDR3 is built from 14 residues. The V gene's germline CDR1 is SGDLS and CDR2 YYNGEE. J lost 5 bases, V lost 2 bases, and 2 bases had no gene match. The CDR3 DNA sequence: TGTGCCAGCAGCGTCACTAGCGGGAAAGATACGCAGTATTTT. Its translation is CASSVTSGKDTQYF.

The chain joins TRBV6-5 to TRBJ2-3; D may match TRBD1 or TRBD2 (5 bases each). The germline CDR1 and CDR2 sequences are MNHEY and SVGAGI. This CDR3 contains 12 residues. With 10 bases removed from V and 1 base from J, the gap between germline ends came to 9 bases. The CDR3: CATGDRTDTQYF. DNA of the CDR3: TGTGCCACCGGGGACCGCACAGATACGCAGTATTTT.

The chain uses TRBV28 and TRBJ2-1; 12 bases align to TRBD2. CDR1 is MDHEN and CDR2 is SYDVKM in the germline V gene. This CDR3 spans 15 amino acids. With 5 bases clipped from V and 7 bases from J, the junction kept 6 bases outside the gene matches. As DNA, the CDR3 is TGTGCCAGCAGTCTCGGACTAGCGGGACAAAATGAGCAGTTCTTC. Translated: CASSLGLAGQNEQFF.

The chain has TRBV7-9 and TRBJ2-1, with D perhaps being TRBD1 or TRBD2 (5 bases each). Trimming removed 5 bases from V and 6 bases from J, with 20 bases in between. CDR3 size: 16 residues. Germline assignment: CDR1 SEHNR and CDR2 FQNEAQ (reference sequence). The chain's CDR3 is CASSPVGGPSPNEQFF. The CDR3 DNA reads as TGTGCCAGCAGCCCGGTTGGGGGACCGAGCCCCAATGAGCAGTTCTTC.

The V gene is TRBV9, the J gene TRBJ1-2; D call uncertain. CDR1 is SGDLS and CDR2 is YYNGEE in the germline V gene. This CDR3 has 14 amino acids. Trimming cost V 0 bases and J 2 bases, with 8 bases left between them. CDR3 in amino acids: CASSVAQRNYGYTF. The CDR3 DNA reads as TGTGCCAGCAGCGTAGCCCAGAGAAACTATGGCTACACCTTC.

As DNA, the CDR3 is TGCGCCAGCAGCATCACTAGCGGGAGCTACGAGCAGTACTTC. It encodes CASSITSGSYEQYF. The rearrangement uses TRBV5-1 and TRBJ2-7, with TRBD2 identical over 11 bases. The V segment lost 4 bases and the J segment 3 bases; nucleotides outside the gene matches: 3. This CDR3 is 14 amino acids long. CDR1 is SGHRS and CDR2 is YFSETQ in the germline V gene. Full variable domain (rest looked up from reference TRBV5-1 and TRBJ2-7): KAGVTQTPRYLIKTRGQQVTLSCSPISGHRSVSWYQQTPGQGLQFLFEYFSETQRNKGNFPGRFSGRQFSNSRSEMNVSTLELGDSALYLCASSITSGSYEQYFGPGTRLTVT.

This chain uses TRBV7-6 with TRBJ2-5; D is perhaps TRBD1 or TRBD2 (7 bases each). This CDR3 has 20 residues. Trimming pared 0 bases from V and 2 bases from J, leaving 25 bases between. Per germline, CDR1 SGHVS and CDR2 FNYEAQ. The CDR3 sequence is CASSLAPPRGTASGQETQYF. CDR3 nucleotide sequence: TGTGCCAGCAGCTTAGCGCCCCCCAGGGGGACGGCTAGCGGACAAGAGACCCAGTACTTC. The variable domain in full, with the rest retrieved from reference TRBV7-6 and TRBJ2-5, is GAGVSQSPRYKVTKRGQDVALRCDPISGHVSLYWYRQALGQGPEFLTYFNYEAQQDKSGLPNDRFSAERPEGSISTLTIQRTEQRDSAMYRCASSLAPPRGTASGQETQYFGPGTRLLVL.

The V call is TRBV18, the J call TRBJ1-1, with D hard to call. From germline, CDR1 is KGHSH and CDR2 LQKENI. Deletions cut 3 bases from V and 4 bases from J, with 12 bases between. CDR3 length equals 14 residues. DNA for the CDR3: TGTGCCAGCTCACCCGGCGATATAAGCACTGAAGCTTTCTTT. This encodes CASSPGDISTEAFF.

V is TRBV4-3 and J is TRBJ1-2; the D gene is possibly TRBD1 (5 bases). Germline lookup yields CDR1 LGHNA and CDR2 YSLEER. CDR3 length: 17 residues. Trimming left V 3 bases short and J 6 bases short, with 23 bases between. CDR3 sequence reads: CASSQGPMDLRGDGYTF. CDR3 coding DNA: TGCGCCAGCAGCCAGGGTCCTATGGACTTGCGGGGGGATGGCTACACCTTC.

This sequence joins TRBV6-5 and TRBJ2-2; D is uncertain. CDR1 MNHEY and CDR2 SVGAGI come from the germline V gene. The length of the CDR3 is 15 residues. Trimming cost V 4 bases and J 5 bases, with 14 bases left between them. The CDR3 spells CASSFYTNPTGELFF. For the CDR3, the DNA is TGTGCCAGCAGTTTTTACACAAACCCAACCGGGGAGCTGTTTTTT.